The rows below give T cell receptor beta chains drawn from one sample of a study of regulatory T cells in long-lasting Graves disease. Via MiXCR, TCRdb re-called the reads, giving one row per CDR3 protein. The profile shows 650 to 950 distinct CDR3 sequences, 87% of them singletons. Sequenced material: peripheral blood mononuclear cells (PBMCs), taken with antithyroid drug treatment, in newly diagnosed or persistent Graves disease (not recorded which). These receptor sequences come from a man aged 35 to 55 with Graves disease. Each CDR3 is given with its conserved first and last residue. D genes are given only for firm matches. Clone size, where shown, is once, few, many, or a class for clones that have expanded.

v_gene	d_gene	j_gene	abundance	CDR3aa	CDR3nt
TRBV29-1	-	TRBJ1-1	-	CSVGRNTEAFF	TGCAGCGTTGGGCGGAACACTGAAGCTTTCTTT
TRBV5-1	TRBD2	TRBJ2-2	-	CASSLLLAGGRTGELFF	TGCGCCAGCAGCTTGCTACTAGCGGGGGGACGCACCGGGGAGCTGTTTTTT
TRBV28	-	TRBJ1-4	-	CASSGGDEKLFF	TGTGCCAGCAGTGGAGGGGATGAAAAACTGTTTTTT
TRBV5-1	-	TRBJ2-1	-	CASSEYNEQFF	TGCGCCAGCAGTGAATACAATGAGCAGTTCTTC
TRBV5-5	-	TRBJ1-5	-	CASSWRGGNQPQHF	TGTGCCAGCAGCTGGCGTGGGGGGAACCAGCCCCAGCATTTT
TRBV7-9	-	TRBJ2-1	once	CASSARNEQFF	TGTGCCAGCAGCGCTAGGAATGAGCAGTTCTTC
TRBV5-1	TRBD2	TRBJ2-1	-	CATGGAGSYNEQFF	TGCGCCACCGGGGGGGCCGGGTCCTACAATGAGCAGTTCTTC
TRBV29-1	-	TRBJ2-5	-	CSAQPGTRETQYF	TGCAGCGCCCAACCGGGAACAAGGGAGACCCAGTACTTC
TRBV5-1	-	TRBJ2-1	-	CASSLEGVGYNEQFF	TGCGCCAGCAGCTTGGAGGGTGTAGGGTACAATGAGCAGTTCTTC
TRBV19	TRBD1	TRBJ1-1	-	CATRDRGGNTEAFF	TGTGCCACCAGGGACAGGGGAGGGAACACTGAAGCTTTCTTT
TRBV11-2	-	TRBJ2-2	once	CASSSQRTGELFF	TGTGCCAGCAGCTCCCAGAGGACCGGGGAGCTGTTTTTT
TRBV5-4	-	TRBJ2-2	-	CASSLGGAVSTGELFF	TGTGCCAGCAGCTTGGGCGGGGCAGTAAGCACCGGGGAGCTGTTTTTT
TRBV7-3	-	TRBJ1-4	-	CASSLVRQLNEKLFF	TGTGCCAGCAGCTTAGTGCGACAGCTTAATGAAAAACTGTTTTTT
TRBV11-1	TRBD1	TRBJ2-5	-	CASSLAVLGQGPGYQETQYF	TGTGCCAGCAGCTTAGCGGTTTTGGGACAGGGTCCGGGGTACCAAGAGACCCAGTACTTC
TRBV29-1	TRBD1	TRBJ2-5	-	CSVEAGQANQETQYF	TGCAGCGTTGAGGCGGGACAGGCCAATCAAGAGACCCAGTACTTC
TRBV6-2/TRBV6-3	-	TRBJ1-5	-	CASSYQDSNQPQHF	TGTGCCAGCAGTTACCAGGATAGCAATCAGCCCCAGCATTTT
TRBV12-1	-	TRBJ1-6	-	CASSFRQSYNSPLHF	TGTGCCAGCAGCTTCCGACAGAGCTATAATTCACCCCTCCACTTT
TRBV12-3/TRBV12-4	-	TRBJ2-1	-	CASSLRAGINEQFF	TGTGCCAGCAGTTTAAGGGCAGGAATCAATGAGCAGTTCTTC
TRBV20-1	TRBD1	TRBJ1-4	-	CSASETGGSEKLFF	TGCAGTGCTAGTGAGACAGGGGGTAGTGAAAAACTGTTTTTT
TRBV28	-	TRBJ1-6	once	CASSLLGQYNSPLHF	TGTGCCAGCAGTTTATTAGGACAGTACAATTCACCCCTCCACTTT
TRBV23-1	-	TRBJ2-5	once	CASSQSTGETQYF	TGCGCCAGCAGTCAATCGACAGGAGAGACCCAGTACTTC
TRBV11-1	-	TRBJ2-5	-	CASSSDRLVQYF	TGTGCCAGCAGCTCCGACAGGTTGGTCCAGTACTTC
TRBV24-1	TRBD1	TRBJ1-2	-	CATSGQTGAVGYTF	TGTGCCACCAGTGGTCAGACAGGGGCGGTTGGCTACACCTTC
TRBV5-1	TRBD2	TRBJ2-7	-	CASSFGTREVYEQYF	TGCGCCAGCAGCTTCGGGACTAGGGAAGTCTACGAGCAGTACTTC
TRBV6-2/TRBV6-3	-	TRBJ1-1	once	CATVEGGMNTEAFF	TGTGCCACAGTGGAGGGAGGGATGAACACTGAAGCTTTCTTT
TRBV20-1	-	TRBJ2-5	-	CSARGTSTETQYF	TGCAGTGCTAGGGGCACTAGCACGGAGACCCAGTACTTC
TRBV20-1	-	TRBJ1-6	-	CSARGNGRSPLHF	TGCAGTGCTAGGGGAAATGGACGTTCACCCCTCCACTTT
TRBV7-2	-	TRBJ2-3	-	CASSSTDTQYF	TGTGCCAGCAGCTCAACAGATACGCAGTATTTT
TRBV25-1	-	TRBJ1-6	-	CASSEYRDNSPLHF	TGTGCCAGCAGTGAATACAGGGATAATTCACCCCTCCACTTT
TRBV18	TRBD1	TRBJ1-6	once	CASSLSGGINSPLHF	TGTGCCAGCTCACTCTCAGGGGGGATAAATTCACCCCTCCACTTT
TRBV11-1	-	TRBJ2-7	-	CASSSRGFYEQYF	TGTGCCAGCAGCTCCCGAGGGTTTTACGAGCAGTACTTC
TRBV5-6	-	TRBJ1-1	-	CASSLEGLNTEAFF	TGTGCCAGCAGCTTGGAGGGGTTGAACACTGAAGCTTTCTTT